Shown below are 2 T cell receptor beta chains from a single sample sequenced in a study of Tregs in tolerant kidney transplant recipients. Method: immunoSEQ multiplex PCR; TCRdb's copy keeps in-frame clones and lacks some. In the table there are 240,000 or so clones, roughly 84% of which are singletons. The sample consisted of CD4+ T cells from blood. The origin of the receptors is a human donor in good health.

The J gene is TRBJ2-5, the V gene TRBV27, with D unresolved. The CDR3 totals 14 residues. Germline V lookup: CDR1 MNHEY, CDR2 SMNVEV (reference sequence). Trimming left V 2 bases short and J 2 bases short, with 9 bases between. CDR3 nucleotides: TGTGCCAGCAGTTTAAGGGATTTTCAAGAGACCCAGTACTTC. Its translation is CASSLRDFQETQYF.

CDR3 loop: CASSYSGTGGGTEAFF. CDR3 DNA: TGTGCCAGCAGTTACTCTGGCACGGGGGGAGGCACTGAAGCTTTCTTT. V gene TRBV6-6 combines with J gene TRBJ1-1, with D tentatively TRBD1 (5 bases). Trimming shortened V by 0 bases and J by 4 bases, and 15 bases separated the two germline ends. CDR1 and CDR2 (germline): MNHNY, SVGAGI (reference sequence). The CDR3 spans 16 residues.